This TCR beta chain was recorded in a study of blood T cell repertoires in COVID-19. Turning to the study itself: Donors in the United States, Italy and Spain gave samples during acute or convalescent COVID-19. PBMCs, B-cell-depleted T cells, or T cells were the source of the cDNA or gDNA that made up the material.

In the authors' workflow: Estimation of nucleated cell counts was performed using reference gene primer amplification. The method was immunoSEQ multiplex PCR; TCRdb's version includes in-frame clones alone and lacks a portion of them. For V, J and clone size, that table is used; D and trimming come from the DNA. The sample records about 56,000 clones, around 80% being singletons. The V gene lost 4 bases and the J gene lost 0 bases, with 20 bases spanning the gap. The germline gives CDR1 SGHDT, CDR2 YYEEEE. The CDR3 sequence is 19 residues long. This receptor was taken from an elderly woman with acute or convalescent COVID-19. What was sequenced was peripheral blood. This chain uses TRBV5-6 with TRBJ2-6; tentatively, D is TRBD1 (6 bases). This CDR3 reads CASSRGWDIYGSGANVLTF. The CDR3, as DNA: TGTGCCAGCAGCCGAGGCTGGGACATATACGGCTCTGGGGCCAACGTCCTGACTTTC.